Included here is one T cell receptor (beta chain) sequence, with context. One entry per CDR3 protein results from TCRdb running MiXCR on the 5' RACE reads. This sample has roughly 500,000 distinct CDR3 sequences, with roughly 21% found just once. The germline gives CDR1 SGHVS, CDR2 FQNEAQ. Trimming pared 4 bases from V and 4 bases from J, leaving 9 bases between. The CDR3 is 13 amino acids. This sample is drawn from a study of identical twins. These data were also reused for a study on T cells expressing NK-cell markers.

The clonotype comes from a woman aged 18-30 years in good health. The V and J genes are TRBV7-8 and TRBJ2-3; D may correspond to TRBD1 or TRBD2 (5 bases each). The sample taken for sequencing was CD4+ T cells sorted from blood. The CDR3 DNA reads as TGTGCCAGCAGCTGGGGGACGGCAGATACGCAGTATTTT. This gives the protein CASSWGTADTQYF. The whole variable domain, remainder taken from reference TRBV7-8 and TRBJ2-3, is GAGVSQSPRYKVAKRGQDVALRCDPISGHVSLFWYQQALGQGPEFLTYFQNEAQLDKSGLPSDRFFAERPEGSVSTLKIQRTQQEDSAVYLCASSWGTADTQYFGPGTRLTVL.